Listed below are T cell receptor beta chains from one sample, sequenced in a study of blood T cells in healthy people across ages. Each CDR3 protein gets one entry after TCRdb re-called the 5' RACE reads with MiXCR. The sample gives about 570,000 distinct CDR3 sequences, roughly a quarter of which show up once; approximately 4% is in the top ten. These data were also reused for a study on T cells of mothers and their children.

The specimen was blood. These receptors were taken from a boy between 2 and 15 years old in good health. CDR3s include the opening cysteine and the closing phenylalanine or tryptophan. A D gene is named only where the DNA matches it firmly. Size tells how often a clone was seen (once, few, many) or the class of an expanded clone, and some rows leave it out.

size	V	length	J	D	CDR3	DNA
.	TRBV11-1	15	TRBJ2-5	.	CASSQGASSVETQYF	TGTGCCAGCAGCCAAGGGGCTAGCTCTGTAGAGACCCAGTACTTC
.	TRBV29-1	14	TRBJ2-1	.	CSVVRRLSYNGQFF	TGCAGCGTTGTTAGGCGCCTCTCCTACAATGGGCAGTTCTTC
few	TRBV9	16	TRBJ2-7	TRBD1	CASSAAPGTEAYEQYF	TGTGCCAGCAGCGCGGCACCAGGGACAGAAGCATACGAGCAGTACTTC
few	TRBV4-1	16	TRBJ1-2	.	CASSPLVRRSDYGYTF	TGCGCCAGCAGCCCCCTTGTTAGACGAAGTGACTATGGCTACACCTTC
.	TRBV7-9	15	TRBJ2-7	TRBD1	CASSLGDRGGYEQYF	TGTGCCAGCAGCTTAGGGGACAGGGGGGGCTACGAGCAGTACTTC
few	TRBV3-1	14	TRBJ2-7	TRBD2	CASSQPGLAYEQYF	TGTGCCAGCAGCCAACCGGGACTAGCCTACGAGCAGTACTTC
.	TRBV5-6	14	TRBJ1-2	TRBD1	CASSWTGAPYGYTF	TGTGCCAGCAGCTGGACAGGGGCCCCATATGGCTACACCTTC
few	TRBV7-9	15	TRBJ2-4	TRBD2	CASELAGGEKNIQYF	TGTGCCAGCGAACTAGCGGGAGGAGAGAAAAACATTCAGTACTTC
few	TRBV7-2	14	TRBJ2-4	TRBD1	CASSWTGGKNIQYF	TGTGCCAGCAGCTGGACAGGGGGCAAAAACATTCAGTACTTC
.	TRBV6-5	17	TRBJ2-1	TRBD2	CASSHYSGRFRAVEQFF	TGTGCCAGCAGCCACTATAGCGGGAGGTTCCGAGCAGTTGAGCAGTTCTTC
.	TRBV3-1	14	TRBJ2-7	TRBD2	CASSRSGGDYEQYF	TGTGCCAGCAGCAGGAGCGGGGGGGACTACGAGCAGTACTTC
.	TRBV30	13	TRBJ2-3	.	CAWSQRGRDTQYF	TGTGCCTGGAGCCAAAGGGGCCGAGATACGCAGTATTTT
.	TRBV2	13	TRBJ2-5	.	CASRVLGVETQYF	TGTGCCTCCCGGGTGCTAGGTGTGGAGACCCAGTACTTC
.	TRBV15	16	TRBJ2-7	TRBD2	CATSASGTSGSDEQYF	TGTGCCACCAGCGCATCCGGGACTAGCGGGAGCGACGAGCAGTACTTC